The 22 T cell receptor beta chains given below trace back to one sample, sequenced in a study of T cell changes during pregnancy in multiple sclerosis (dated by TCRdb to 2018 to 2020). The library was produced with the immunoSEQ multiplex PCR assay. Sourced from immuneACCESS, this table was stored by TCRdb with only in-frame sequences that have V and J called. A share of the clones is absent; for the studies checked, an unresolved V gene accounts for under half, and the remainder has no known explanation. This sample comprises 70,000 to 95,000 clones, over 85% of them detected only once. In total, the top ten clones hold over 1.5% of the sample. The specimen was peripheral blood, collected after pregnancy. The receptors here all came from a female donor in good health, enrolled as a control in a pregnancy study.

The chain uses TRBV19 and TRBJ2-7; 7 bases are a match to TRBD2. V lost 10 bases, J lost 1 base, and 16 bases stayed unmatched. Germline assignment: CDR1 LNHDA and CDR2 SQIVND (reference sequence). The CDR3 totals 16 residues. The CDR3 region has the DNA TGTGCCACCATAAGAGAGGCGGGAGCAGGATCCTACGAGCAGTACTTC. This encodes CATIREAGAGSYEQYF.

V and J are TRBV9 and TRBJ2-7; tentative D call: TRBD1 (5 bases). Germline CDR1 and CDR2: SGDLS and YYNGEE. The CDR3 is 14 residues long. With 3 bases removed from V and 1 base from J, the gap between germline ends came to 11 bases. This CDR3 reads CASSAQTASYEQYF. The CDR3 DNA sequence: TGTGCCAGCAGCGCCCAGACAGCATCCTACGAGCAGTACTTC.

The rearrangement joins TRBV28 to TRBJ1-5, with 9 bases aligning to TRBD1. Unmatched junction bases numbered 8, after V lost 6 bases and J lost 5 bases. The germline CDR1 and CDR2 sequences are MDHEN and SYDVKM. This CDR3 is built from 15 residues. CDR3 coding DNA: TGTGCCAGCAGCACACCTGGACAGGGGTATCAGCCCCAGCATTTT. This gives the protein CASSTPGQGYQPQHF.

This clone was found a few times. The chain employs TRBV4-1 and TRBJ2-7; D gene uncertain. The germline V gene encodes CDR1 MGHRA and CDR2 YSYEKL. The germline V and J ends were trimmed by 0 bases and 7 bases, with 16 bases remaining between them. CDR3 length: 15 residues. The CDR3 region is CASSQEPLSRGEQYF. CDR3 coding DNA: TGCGCCAGCAGCCAAGAGCCGCTATCCCGAGGAGAGCAGTACTTC.

In DNA form, the CDR3 reads TGTGCCAGCAGCTTCACTAAAGACACTGAAGCTTTCTTT. Its translation: CASSFTKDTEAFF. This chain connects TRBV7-2 to TRBJ1-1; D is undetermined. The germline V and J ends were trimmed by 3 bases and 3 bases, with 8 bases remaining between them. The CDR3 is made up of 13 amino acids. The germline V gene has CDR1 SGHTA and CDR2 FQGNSA.

The CDR3 nucleotides are TGTGCCTGGAGTGGCATGTTAGGACAGAGGAACTACGAGCAGTACTTC. It encodes CAWSGMLGQRNYEQYF. The V and J genes are TRBV30 and TRBJ2-7; the D gene is possibly TRBD1 (6 bases). CDR1 and CDR2 (germline): GTSNPN, SVGIG (reference sequence). CDR3 length: 16 amino acids. Deletions cut 1 base from V and 3 bases from J, with 19 bases between.

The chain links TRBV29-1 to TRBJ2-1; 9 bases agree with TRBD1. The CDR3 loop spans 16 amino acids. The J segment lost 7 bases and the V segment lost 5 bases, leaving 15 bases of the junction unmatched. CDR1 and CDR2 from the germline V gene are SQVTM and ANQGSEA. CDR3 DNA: TGCAGCGTTATCCCCGAGAGGGGACAGGGTAGGAATGAGCAGTTCTTC. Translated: CSVIPERGQGRNEQFF.

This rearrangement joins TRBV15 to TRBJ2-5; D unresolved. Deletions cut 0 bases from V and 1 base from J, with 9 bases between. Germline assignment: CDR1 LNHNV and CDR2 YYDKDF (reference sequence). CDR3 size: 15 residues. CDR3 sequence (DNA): TGTGCCACCAGCAGAGATCTCCCCTCCCAAGAGACCCAGTACTTC. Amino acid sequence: CATSRDLPSQETQYF.

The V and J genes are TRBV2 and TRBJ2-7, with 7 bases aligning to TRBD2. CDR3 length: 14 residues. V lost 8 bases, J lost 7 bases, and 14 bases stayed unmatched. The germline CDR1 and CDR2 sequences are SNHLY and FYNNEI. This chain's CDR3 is CASGERGDYSEQYF. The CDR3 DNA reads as TGTGCCAGCGGCGAACGAGGGGACTATAGTGAGCAGTACTTC.

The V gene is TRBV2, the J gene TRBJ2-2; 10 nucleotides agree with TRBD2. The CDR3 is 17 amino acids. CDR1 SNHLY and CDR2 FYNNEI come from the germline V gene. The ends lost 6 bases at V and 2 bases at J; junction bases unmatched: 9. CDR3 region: CASRPVAGGPNTGELFF. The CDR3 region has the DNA TGTGCCAGCAGACCTGTAGCGGGAGGACCCAACACCGGGGAGCTGTTTTTT.

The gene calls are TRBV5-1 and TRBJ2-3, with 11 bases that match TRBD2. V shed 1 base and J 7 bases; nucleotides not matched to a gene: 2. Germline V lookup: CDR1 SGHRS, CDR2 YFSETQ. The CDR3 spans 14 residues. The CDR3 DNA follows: TGCGCCAGCAGCTTGACTAGCGGGAGAAATACGCAGTATTTT. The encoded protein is CASSLTSGRNTQYF.

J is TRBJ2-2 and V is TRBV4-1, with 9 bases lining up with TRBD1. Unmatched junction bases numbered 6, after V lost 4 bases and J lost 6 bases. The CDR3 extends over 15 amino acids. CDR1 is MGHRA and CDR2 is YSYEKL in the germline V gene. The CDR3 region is CASSRWDRDPGELFF. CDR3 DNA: TGCGCCAGCAGCCGATGGGACAGGGACCCCGGGGAGCTGTTTTTT.

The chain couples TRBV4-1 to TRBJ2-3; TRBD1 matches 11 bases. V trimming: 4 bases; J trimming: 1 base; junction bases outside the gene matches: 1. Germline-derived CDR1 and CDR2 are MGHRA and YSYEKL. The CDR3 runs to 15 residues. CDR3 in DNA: TGCGCCAGCAGCCCGGGACAGGGGGGCACAGATACGCAGTATTTT. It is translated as CASSPGQGGTDTQYF.

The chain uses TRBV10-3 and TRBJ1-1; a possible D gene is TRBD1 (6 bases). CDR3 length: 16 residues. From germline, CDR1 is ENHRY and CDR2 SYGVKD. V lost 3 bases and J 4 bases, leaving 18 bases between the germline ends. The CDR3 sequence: CAISDPRGQGSTEAFF. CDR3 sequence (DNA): TGTGCCATCAGTGATCCAAGAGGGCAGGGGTCCACTGAAGCTTTCTTT.

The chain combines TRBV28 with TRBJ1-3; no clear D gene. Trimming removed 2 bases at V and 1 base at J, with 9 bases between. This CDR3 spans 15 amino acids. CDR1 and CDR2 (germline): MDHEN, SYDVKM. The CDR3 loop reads CASSLIGGSGNTIYF. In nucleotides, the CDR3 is TGTGCCAGCAGTTTAATCGGAGGGTCTGGAAACACCATATATTTT.

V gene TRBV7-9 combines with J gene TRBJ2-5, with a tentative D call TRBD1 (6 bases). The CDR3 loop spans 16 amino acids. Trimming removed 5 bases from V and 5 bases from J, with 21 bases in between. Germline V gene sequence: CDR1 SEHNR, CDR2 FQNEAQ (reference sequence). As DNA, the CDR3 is TGTGCCAGCAGCACAACAGAGGACAGACGCCAGGAGACCCAGTACTTC. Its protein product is CASSTTEDRRQETQYF. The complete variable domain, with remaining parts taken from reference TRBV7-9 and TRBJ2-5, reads DTGVSQNPRHKITKRGQNVTFRCDPISEHNRLYWYRQTLGQGPEFLTYFQNEAQLEKSRLLSDRFSAERPKGSFSTLEIQRTEQGDSAMYLCASSTTEDRRQETQYFGPGTRLLVL.

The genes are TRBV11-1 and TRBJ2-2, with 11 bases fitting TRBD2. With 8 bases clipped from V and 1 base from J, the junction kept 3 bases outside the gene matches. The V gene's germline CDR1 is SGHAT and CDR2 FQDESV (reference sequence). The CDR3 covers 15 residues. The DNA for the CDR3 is TGTGCCAGCGCACTAGCGGGAGAGAACACCGGGGAGCTGTTTTTT. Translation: CASALAGENTGELFF.

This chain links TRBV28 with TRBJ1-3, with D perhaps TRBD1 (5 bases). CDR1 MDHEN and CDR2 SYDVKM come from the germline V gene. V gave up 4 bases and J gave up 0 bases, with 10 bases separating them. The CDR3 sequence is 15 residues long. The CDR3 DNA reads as TGTGCCAGCAGTTGGGGGGGGGACTCTGGAAACACCATATATTTT. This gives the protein CASSWGGDSGNTIYF. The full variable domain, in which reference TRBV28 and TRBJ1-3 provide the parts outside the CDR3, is DVKVTQSSRYLVKRTGEKVFLECVQDMDHENMFWYRQDPGLGLRLIYFSYDVKMKEKGDIPEGYSVSREKKERFSLILESASTNQTSMYLCASSWGGDSGNTIYFGEGSWLTVV.

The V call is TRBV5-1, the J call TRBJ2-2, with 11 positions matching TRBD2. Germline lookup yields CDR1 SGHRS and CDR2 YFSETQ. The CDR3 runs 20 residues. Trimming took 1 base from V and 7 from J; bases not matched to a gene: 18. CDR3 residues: CASSLFPGLADYLFHGELFF. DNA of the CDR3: TGCGCCAGCAGCTTGTTCCCGGGACTAGCGGATTACCTGTTTCACGGGGAGCTGTTTTTT.

The CDR3 bases are TGTGCCAGCAGATGGACAGGGTCGTATAGCAATCAGCCCCAGCATTTT. Translating gives CASRWTGSYSNQPQHF. V usage is TRBV28 and J usage is TRBJ1-5, with 8 positions matching TRBD1. V was clipped by 6 bases and J by 0 bases; unmatched bases: 7. The germline V gene has CDR1 MDHEN and CDR2 SYDVKM. The CDR3 is 16 residues long.

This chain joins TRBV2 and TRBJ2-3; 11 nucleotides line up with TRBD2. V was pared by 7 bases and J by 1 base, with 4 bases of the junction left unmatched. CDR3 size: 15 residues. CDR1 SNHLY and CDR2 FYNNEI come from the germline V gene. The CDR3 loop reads CASTGTSGRTDTQYF. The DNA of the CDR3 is TGTGCCAGCACTGGGACTAGCGGACGCACAGATACGCAGTATTTT.

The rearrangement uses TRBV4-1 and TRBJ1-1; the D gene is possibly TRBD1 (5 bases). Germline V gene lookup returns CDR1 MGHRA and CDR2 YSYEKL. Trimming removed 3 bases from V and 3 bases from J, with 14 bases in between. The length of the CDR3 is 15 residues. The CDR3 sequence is CASSHPSGADTEAFF. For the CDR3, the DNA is TGCGCCAGCAGCCACCCGTCTGGGGCGGACACTGAAGCTTTCTTT.